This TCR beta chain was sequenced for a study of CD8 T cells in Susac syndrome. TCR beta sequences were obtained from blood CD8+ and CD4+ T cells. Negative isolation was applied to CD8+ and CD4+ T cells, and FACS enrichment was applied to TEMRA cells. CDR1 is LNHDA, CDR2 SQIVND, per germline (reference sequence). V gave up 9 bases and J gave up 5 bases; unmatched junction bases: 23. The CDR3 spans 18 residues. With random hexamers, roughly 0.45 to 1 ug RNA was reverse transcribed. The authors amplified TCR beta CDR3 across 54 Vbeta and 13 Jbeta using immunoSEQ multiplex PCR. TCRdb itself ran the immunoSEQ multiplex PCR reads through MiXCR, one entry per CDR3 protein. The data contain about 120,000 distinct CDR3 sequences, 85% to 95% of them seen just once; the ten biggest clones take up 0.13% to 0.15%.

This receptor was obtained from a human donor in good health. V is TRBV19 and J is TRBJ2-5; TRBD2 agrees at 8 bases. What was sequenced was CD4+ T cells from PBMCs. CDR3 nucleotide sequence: TGTGCCAGGATGCCACGAGGTAGCGGGACAAATCCGAGGGAGACCCAGTACTTC. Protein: CARMPRGSGTNPRETQYF.